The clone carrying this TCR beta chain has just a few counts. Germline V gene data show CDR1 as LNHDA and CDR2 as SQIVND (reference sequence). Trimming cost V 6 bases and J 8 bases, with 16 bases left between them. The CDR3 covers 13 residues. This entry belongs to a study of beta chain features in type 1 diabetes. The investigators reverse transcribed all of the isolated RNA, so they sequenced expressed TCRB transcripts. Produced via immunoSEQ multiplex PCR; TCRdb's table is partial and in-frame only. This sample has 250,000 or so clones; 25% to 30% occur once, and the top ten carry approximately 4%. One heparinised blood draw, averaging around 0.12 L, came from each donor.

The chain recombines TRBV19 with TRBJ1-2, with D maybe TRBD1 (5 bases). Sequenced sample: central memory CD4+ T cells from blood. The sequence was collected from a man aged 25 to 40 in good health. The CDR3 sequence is CASRPTGGFGYTF. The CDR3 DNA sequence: TGTGCCAGTAGACCGACCGGGGGTTTCGGCTACACCTTC.